Presented here are 27 T cell receptor beta chains from one specimen sequenced in a study of blood T cell repertoires in COVID-19. Clones were read by immunoSEQ multiplex PCR, and TCRdb kept only the in-frame ones, dropping some. The table shows about 22,000 clones, with about 89% occurring only once. The sequenced sample was peripheral blood. All receptors come from a human donor with active COVID-19. The donor label of this sample is uncertain.

J is TRBJ2-7 and V is TRBV6-5, with D perhaps matching TRBD2 (6 bases). Looked up from germline, CDR1 is MNHEY and CDR2 is SVGAGI. Trimming removed 0 bases from V and 1 base from J, with 10 bases in between. CDR3 size: 15 residues. The CDR3 here is CASSYSSGSSYEQYF. The CDR3 coding sequence is TGTGCCAGCAGTTACTCCAGCGGGTCATCCTACGAGCAGTACTTC.

The chain has TRBV5-4 and TRBJ2-3, with D perhaps TRBD2 (5 bases). CDR1 SGHNT and CDR2 YYREEE come from the germline V gene (reference sequence). V dropped 3 bases and J dropped 2 bases, with 13 bases sitting between them. The CDR3 extends over 15 amino acids. In nucleotides, the CDR3 is TGTGCCAGCAGCTCGGGAACTAGACTCACAGATACGCAGTATTTT. Residues: CASSSGTRLTDTQYF.

V usage is TRBV7-9 and J usage is TRBJ2-3; 8 bases map to TRBD1. V was pared by 5 bases and J by 2 bases, with 3 bases of the junction left unmatched. Germline CDR1 reads SEHNR; CDR2 reads FQNEAQ (reference sequence). The CDR3 is 14 amino acids. CDR3: CASSRGQDTDTQYF. CDR3 nucleotide sequence: TGTGCCAGCAGCCGGGGACAGGACACAGATACGCAGTATTTT.

The CDR3 region has the DNA TGCAGCGTGGCGGAGAGACAGGGTTTTAAGAATGAGCAGTTCTTC. Translating gives CSVAERQGFKNEQFF. The gene calls are TRBV29-1 and TRBJ2-1; the match to TRBD1 covers 7 bases. The CDR3 sequence is 15 residues long. After removal of 6 bases from V and 7 bases from J, the junction contained 15 bases not matched to a gene. The germline V gene has CDR1 SQVTM and CDR2 ANQGSEA.

J is TRBJ1-1 and V is TRBV6-6, with D maybe TRBD1 (6 bases). This CDR3 is 15 amino acids long. Germline CDR1 MNHNY, CDR2 SVGAGI (reference sequence). V lost 0 bases and J lost 2, with 10 bases in between. The CDR3 sequence: CASSYSGGQNTEAFF. DNA for the CDR3: TGTGCCAGCAGTTACTCAGGGGGACAAAACACTGAAGCTTTCTTT.

This chain connects TRBV7-2 to TRBJ1-2; maybe TRBD1 (6 bases). The CDR3 is 15 residues long. V was clipped by 1 base and J by 0 bases, with 9 bases between them. Germline loops: CDR1 SGHTA, CDR2 FQGNSA. For the CDR3, the DNA is TGTGCCAGCAGCTTAGTGACAGGCGCTAACTATGGCTACACCTTC. This translates into CASSLVTGANYGYTF.

V is TRBV10-3 and J is TRBJ2-1, with 7 bases that match TRBD1. The V gene's germline CDR1 is ENHRY and CDR2 SYGVKD. The V gene end was trimmed by 7 bases and the J gene end by 7 bases; junction bases not matched to a gene: 7. CDR3 length: 13 residues. CDR3 in amino acids: CAITSTGVNEQFF. Here the CDR3 DNA reads TGTGCCATCACTTCCACAGGGGTGAATGAGCAGTTCTTC.

The J gene is TRBJ2-5, the V gene TRBV19; a possible D gene is TRBD2 (5 bases). From germline, CDR1 is LNHDA and CDR2 SQIVND (reference sequence). The CDR3 loop spans 13 amino acids. Trimming took 4 bases from V and 1 from J, leaving 7 bases between them. This CDR3 reads CASSSGPQETQYF. In nucleotides, the CDR3 is TGTGCCAGTAGTAGCGGGCCCCAAGAGACCCAGTACTTC.

The CDR3 DNA follows: TGCAGCGTTGTCGAGGGGGGGGCTTACAATGAGCAGTTCTTC. Translating gives CSVVEGGAYNEQFF. The genes are TRBV29-1 and TRBJ2-1, with D perhaps matching TRBD2 (7 bases). Trimming took off 4 bases at V and 4 bases at J, with 14 bases between the two ends. In germline, CDR1 is SQVTM, CDR2 ANQGSEA. The CDR3 sequence is 14 residues long.

CDR3 nucleotides: TGTGCCAGCAGTTACTCGGGACAGCATGGCTACACCTTC. Encoded protein: CASSYSGQHGYTF. The chain carries TRBV6-2 or TRBV6-3 and TRBJ1-2, with 7 positions matching TRBD1. The CDR3 is 13 residues long. Germline V gene sequence: CDR1 MNHEY, CDR2 SVGEGT. The V and J ends lost 0 bases and 6 bases, in that order; junction bases with no gene match: 1.

V usage is TRBV2 and J usage is TRBJ2-7; D uncertain. This CDR3 spans 13 amino acids. Trimming removed 3 bases from V and 4 bases from J, with 10 bases in between. Germline V CDR1 and CDR2: SNHLY, FYNNEI. This chain's CDR3 is CASSDDMDYEQYF. In DNA, the CDR3 is TGTGCCAGCAGTGACGACATGGATTACGAGCAGTACTTC.

The chain links TRBV19 to TRBJ1-2; 7 nucleotides agree with TRBD1. Germline V lookup: CDR1 LNHDA, CDR2 SQIVND (reference sequence). The CDR3 consists of 12 residues. Trimming took 3 bases from V and 8 from J; bases not matched to a gene: 3. The CDR3 protein is CASSMTGRGYTF. The DNA of the CDR3 is TGTGCCAGTAGTATGACAGGGAGGGGCTACACCTTC. Looking up the rest from reference TRBV19 and TRBJ1-2 gives the full variable domain: DGGITQSPKYLFRKEGQNVTLSCEQNLNHDAMYWYRQDPGQGLRLIYYSQIVNDFQKGDIAEGYSVSREKKESFPLTVTSAQKNPTAFYLCASSMTGRGYTFGSGTRLTVV.

This chain connects TRBV5-4 to TRBJ2-3, with TRBD2 identical over 9 bases. The V segment lost 2 bases and the J segment 4 bases; nucleotides outside the gene matches: 11. Germline V gives CDR1 SGHNT, CDR2 YYREEE (reference sequence). The CDR3 is made up of 17 amino acids. The CDR3 DNA reads TGTGCCAGCAGCTTTAGCGGGAGAAGAAACTACGCAGATACGCAGTATTTT. It encodes CASSFSGRRNYADTQYF.

This clone was seen a handful of times. The CDR3 reads CASSTLLAGGPSKYF. CDR3 nucleotides: TGTGCCAGCAGTACCCTCCTAGCGGGAGGGCCCAGTAAGTACTTC. V usage is TRBV6-2 or TRBV6-3 and J usage is TRBJ2-7; 12 bases fit TRBD2. The V segment lost 5 bases and the J segment 11 bases; nucleotides outside the gene matches: 13. The CDR3 is 15 amino acids. Germline V CDR1 and CDR2: MNHEY, SVGEGT.

This chain uses TRBV7-6 with TRBJ2-1, with 10 nucleotides matching TRBD2. This CDR3 spans 16 amino acids. Per germline, CDR1 SGHVS and CDR2 FNYEAQ. V lost 4 bases, J lost 9 bases, and 12 bases stayed unmatched. The CDR3 bases are TGTGCCAGCAGCTCTCCGGGACTAGCGAATCGGGGTGAGCAGTTCTTC. It yields the protein CASSSPGLANRGEQFF.

The chain recombines TRBV12-5 with TRBJ2-3; 12 nucleotides match TRBD2. With 0 bases clipped from V and 0 bases from J, the junction kept 4 bases outside the gene matches. Germline assignment: CDR1 LGHNT and CDR2 FRNRAP. This CDR3 region has 18 residues. In DNA form, the CDR3 reads TGTGCTAGTGGTTTGGTTACTAGCGGGAGGACTAGCACAGATACGCAGTATTTT. Its translation is CASGLVTSGRTSTDTQYF.

This chain connects TRBV19 to TRBJ1-1; 7 bases line up with TRBD1. J lost 1 base, V lost 5 bases, and 4 bases had no gene match. The V gene's germline CDR1 is LNHDA and CDR2 SQIVND (reference sequence). CDR3 length equals 14 residues. DNA for the CDR3: TGTGCCAGTAGTTTCACAGGGGAGAACACTGAAGCTTTCTTT. This sequence encodes CASSFTGENTEAFF.

V gene TRBV19 combines with J gene TRBJ2-3; D perhaps matches TRBD1 (6 bases). CDR1 and CDR2 from the germline V gene are LNHDA and SQIVND (reference sequence). The ends were cut back, 4 bases at V and 0 bases at J, with 17 bases in the middle. The CDR3 is 17 amino acids. The CDR3 DNA sequence: TGTGCCAGTAGTAGGGGGCAACTTCGAACTAGCACAGATACGCAGTATTTT. This codes for CASSRGQLRTSTDTQYF.

The chain joins TRBV9 to TRBJ1-2, with D possibly matching TRBD1 (6 bases). The germline V gene encodes CDR1 SGDLS and CDR2 YYNGEE. The V end lost 0 bases, the J end lost 7 bases, and 19 bases lay between the germline ends. The CDR3 consists of 16 residues. The CDR3 bases are TGTGCCAGCAGCGTAGGCCCGGGGGGGGCTTCGGGTGGCTACACCTTC. Translating it yields CASSVGPGGASGGYTF.

The CDR3, as DNA: TGTGCCAGCAGTGCGGACAGGCTACGAAATGAAAAACTGTTTTTT. Protein: CASSADRLRNEKLFF. The V and J genes are TRBV2 and TRBJ1-4; 7 bases fit TRBD1. The CDR3 loop spans 15 amino acids. The J segment lost 5 bases and the V segment lost 4 bases, leaving 7 bases of the junction unmatched. Germline loops: CDR1 SNHLY, CDR2 FYNNEI.

The rearrangement uses TRBV5-8 and TRBJ2-5; D is possibly TRBD2 (5 bases). This CDR3 is built from 15 residues. The V and J ends lost 0 bases and 2 bases respectively, with 11 bases between them. In germline, CDR1 is SGHTS, CDR2 YDEGEE. The CDR3 loop is CASSLGSRGQETQYF. The DNA for the CDR3 is TGTGCCAGCAGCTTGGGTTCCCGGGGACAAGAGACCCAGTACTTC.

The rearrangement uses TRBV9 and TRBJ2-5; D may be TRBD2 (5 bases). V lost 3 bases to trimming and J lost 1 base, with 10 bases between them. The germline CDR1 and CDR2 sequences are SGDLS and YYNGEE. The CDR3 contains 14 residues. As DNA, the CDR3 is TGTGCCAGCAGCGACTCGGGATTCCAAGAGACCCAGTACTTC. Residues: CASSDSGFQETQYF. The whole variable domain, remainder taken from reference TRBV9 and TRBJ2-5, is DSGVTQTPKHLITATGQRVTLRCSPRSGDLSVYWYQQSLDQGLQFLIQYYNGEERAKGNILERFSAQQFPDLHSELNLSSLELGDSALYFCASSDSGFQETQYFGPGTRLLVL.

The V call is TRBV6-6, the J call TRBJ2-7; 11 bases line up with TRBD1. The CDR3 totals 15 residues. Trimming cost V 2 bases and J 5 bases; bases outside gene matches: 5. Germline assignment: CDR1 MNHNY and CDR2 SVGAGI (reference sequence). In DNA, the CDR3 is TGTGCCAGCAGTTACGTTGGACAGGGGGCGGACGAGCAGTACTTC. It specifies CASSYVGQGADEQYF.

The V call is TRBV23-1, the J call TRBJ2-1, with 9 nucleotides matching TRBD2. TRBV23-1 is classed as an ORF, of uncertain function. V gave up 0 bases and J gave up 0 bases; unmatched junction bases: 6. The CDR3 sequence is 18 residues long. The CDR3 region has the DNA TGCGCCAGCAGTCAATCGCGGGGGGGCCTGAGCTCCTACAATGAGCAGTTCTTC. It translates to CASSQSRGGLSSYNEQFF.

The CDR3 region has the DNA TGCAGCGTTGTACTAGCGGGAGAAGGAGAGACCCAGTACTTC. It codes for CSVVLAGEGETQYF. The chain links TRBV29-1 to TRBJ2-5; 11 nucleotides align to TRBD2. V gave up 4 bases and J gave up 4 bases; unmatched junction bases: 5. CDR3 length: 14 amino acids. Looked up from germline, CDR1 is SQVTM and CDR2 is ANQGSEA.

This chain links TRBV2 with TRBJ2-2; 7 nucleotides align to TRBD1. The V gene end was trimmed by 4 bases and the J gene end by 6 bases; junction bases not matched to a gene: 2. Germline V CDR1 and CDR2: SNHLY, FYNNEI. The CDR3 runs 13 residues. CDR3 in DNA: TGTGCCAGCAGTGGACAGGGTGCCGGGGAGCTGTTTTTT. As protein: CASSGQGAGELFF.

The V and J genes are TRBV5-6 and TRBJ2-2, with 9 bases matching TRBD2. CDR3 size: 16 residues. The ends lost 4 bases at V and 1 base at J; junction bases unmatched: 5. In germline, CDR1 is SGHDT, CDR2 YYEEEE. The CDR3 nucleotides read TGTGCCAGCAGCCCCGCTAGCGGGGTGAACACCGGGGAGCTGTTTTTT. Its translation: CASSPASGVNTGELFF. The whole variable domain, filled in from reference TRBV5-6 and TRBJ2-2, reads DAGVTQSPTHLIKTRGQQVTLRCSPKSGHDTVSWYQQALGQGPQFIFQYYEEEERQRGNFPDRFSGHQFPNYSSELNVNALLLGDSALYLCASSPASGVNTGELFFGEGSRLTVL.